The T cell receptor beta chain described here comes from a study of T cell clonotyping in hematopoietic cell transplantation. Study-wide points: Few recipient clonotypes overlapped donors; over 95% were de novo at given depth. Without cell sorting, CD4 versus CD8 contributions remain unresolved. Recipient TCR diversity dropped after transplant; expanded clonotypes rose from day 30 to 180.

Recipient blood drawn about 28 days pretransplant and days 30, 100, 180 after. Libraries were prepared by immunoSEQ multiplex PCR; TCRdb keeps only in-frame clonotypes and omits some of them. Here the sample spans roughly 3,900 clones, more than 85% being singletons. Turning to this clone: Its antigen is still unknown.

Germline CDR1 is LNHNV and CDR2 is YYDKDF (reference sequence). The trim removed 2 bases at V and 0 bases at J, leaving 7 bases unmatched. The CDR3 runs 17 residues. The chain has TRBV15 and TRBJ1-1, with TRBD1 matching over 9 bases. The TCR comes from a male patient aged 50 to 60 who had an allogeneic stem cell transplant from a related donor, so the T cells may come from the graft donor. Some clones in this sample may be carry-over from other donors' samples. Here the sequenced sample was PBMCs, taken 30 days after allogeneic stem cell transplant. The CDR3 reads CATSRSLNRGLNTEAFF. CDR3 coding DNA: TGTGCCACCAGCAGATCTTTAAACAGGGGGCTGAACACTGAAGCTTTCTTT. The full variable domain, completed using reference TRBV15 and TRBJ1-1, is DAMVIQNPRYQVTQFGKPVTLSCSQTLNHNVMYWYQQKSSQAPKLLFHYYDKDFNNEADTPDNFQSRRPNTSFCFLDIRSPGLGDTAMYLCATSRSLNRGLNTEAFFGQGTRLTVV.